The source of this TCR beta chain is a study of shared clonotypes between healthy human individuals. Germline V lookup: CDR1 SNHLY, CDR2 FYNNEI. The CDR3 length is 17 residues. Germline trimming cut 6 bases from V and 0 bases from J; bases unmatched to any gene: 8. The protocol was immunoSEQ multiplex PCR, while the TCRdb copy is restricted to in-frame clones and leaves out a portion. The table lists around 940,000 clones, around three quarters of them singletons. The chain combines TRBV2 with TRBJ2-6, with TRBD1 matching over 7 bases. The receptor comes from a man between 18 and 29 years old in good health. Sequencing input: memory CD4+ T cells sorted from blood. As for subset: CD45RA-negative fraction. CDR3 loop: CASSFTGTASGANVLTF. In DNA form, the CDR3 reads TGTGCCAGCAGCTTTACAGGGACAGCCTCTGGGGCCAACGTCCTGACTTTC.